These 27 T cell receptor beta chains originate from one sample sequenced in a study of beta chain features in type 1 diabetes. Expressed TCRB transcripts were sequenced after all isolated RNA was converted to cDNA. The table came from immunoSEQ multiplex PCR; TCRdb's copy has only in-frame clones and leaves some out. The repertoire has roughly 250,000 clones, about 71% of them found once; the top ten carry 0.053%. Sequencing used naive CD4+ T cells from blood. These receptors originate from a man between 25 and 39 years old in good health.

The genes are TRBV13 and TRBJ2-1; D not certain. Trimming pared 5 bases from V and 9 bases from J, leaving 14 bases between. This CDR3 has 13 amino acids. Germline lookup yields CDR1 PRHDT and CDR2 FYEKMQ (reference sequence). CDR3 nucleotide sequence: TGTGCCAGCAGCCGCAAAGGGTTAACTGAGCAGTTCTTC. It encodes CASSRKGLTEQFF.

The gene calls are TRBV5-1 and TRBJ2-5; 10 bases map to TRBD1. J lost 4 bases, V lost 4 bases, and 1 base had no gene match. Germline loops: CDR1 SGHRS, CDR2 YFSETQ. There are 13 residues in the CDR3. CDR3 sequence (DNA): TGCGCCAGCAGCCGGGACAGGGGAGAGACCCAGTACTTC. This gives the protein CASSRDRGETQYF.

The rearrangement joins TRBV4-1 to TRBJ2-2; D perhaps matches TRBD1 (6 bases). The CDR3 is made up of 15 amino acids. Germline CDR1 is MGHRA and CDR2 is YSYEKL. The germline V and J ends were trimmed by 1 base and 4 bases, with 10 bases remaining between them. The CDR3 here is CASSQGVGGTGELFF. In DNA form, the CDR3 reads TGCGCCAGCAGCCAAGGGGTAGGGGGCACCGGGGAGCTGTTTTTT.

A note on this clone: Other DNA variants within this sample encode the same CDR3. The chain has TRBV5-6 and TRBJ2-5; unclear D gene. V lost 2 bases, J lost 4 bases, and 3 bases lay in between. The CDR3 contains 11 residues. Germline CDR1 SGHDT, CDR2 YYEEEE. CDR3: CASSFGETQYF. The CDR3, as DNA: TGTGCCAGCAGCTTTGGAGAGACCCAGTACTTC.

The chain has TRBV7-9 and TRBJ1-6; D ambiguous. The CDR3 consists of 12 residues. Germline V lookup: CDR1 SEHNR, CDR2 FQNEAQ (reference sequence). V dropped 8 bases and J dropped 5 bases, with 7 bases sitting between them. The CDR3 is CASGRDNSPLHF. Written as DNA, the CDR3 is TGTGCCAGCGGAAGGGATAATTCACCCCTCCACTTT.

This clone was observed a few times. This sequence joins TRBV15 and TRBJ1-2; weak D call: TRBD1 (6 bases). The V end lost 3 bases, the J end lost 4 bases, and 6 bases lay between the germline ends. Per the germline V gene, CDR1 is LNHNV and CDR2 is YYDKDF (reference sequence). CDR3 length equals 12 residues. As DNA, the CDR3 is TGTGCCACCAGCAGGGACAGCTATGGCTACACCTTC. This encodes CATSRDSYGYTF.

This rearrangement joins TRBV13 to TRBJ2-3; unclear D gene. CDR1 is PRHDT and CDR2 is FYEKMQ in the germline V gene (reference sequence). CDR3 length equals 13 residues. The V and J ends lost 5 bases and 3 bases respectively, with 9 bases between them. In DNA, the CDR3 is TGTGCCAGCAGCGCCACCGGGACAGATACGCAGTATTTT. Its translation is CASSATGTDTQYF.

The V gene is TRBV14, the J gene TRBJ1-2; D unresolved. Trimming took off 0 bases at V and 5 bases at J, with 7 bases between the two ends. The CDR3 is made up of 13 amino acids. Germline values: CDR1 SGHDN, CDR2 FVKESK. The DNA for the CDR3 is TGTGCCAGCAGCCAAGATATAGGATATGGCTACACCTTC. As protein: CASSQDIGYGYTF.

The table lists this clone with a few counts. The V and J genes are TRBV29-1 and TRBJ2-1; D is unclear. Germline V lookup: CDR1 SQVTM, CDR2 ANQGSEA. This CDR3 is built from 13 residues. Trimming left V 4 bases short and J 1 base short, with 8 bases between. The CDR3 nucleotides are TGCAGCGTTGTACTGGGGTCCTACAATGAGCAGTTCTTC. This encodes CSVVLGSYNEQFF.

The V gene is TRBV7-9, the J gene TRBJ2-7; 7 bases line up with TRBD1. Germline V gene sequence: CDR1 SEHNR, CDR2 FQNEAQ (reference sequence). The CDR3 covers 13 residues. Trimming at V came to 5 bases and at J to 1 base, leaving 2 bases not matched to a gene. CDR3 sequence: CASSHRGSYEQYF. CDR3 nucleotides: TGTGCCAGCAGCCACAGGGGTTCCTACGAGCAGTACTTC.

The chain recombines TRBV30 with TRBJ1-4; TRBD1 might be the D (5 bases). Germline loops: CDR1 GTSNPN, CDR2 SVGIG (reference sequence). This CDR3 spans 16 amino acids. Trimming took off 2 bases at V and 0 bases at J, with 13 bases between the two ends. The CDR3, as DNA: TGTGCCTGGAGTCCCTCTCCAGGGACAACTAATGAAAAACTGTTTTTT. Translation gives CAWSPSPGTTNEKLFF.

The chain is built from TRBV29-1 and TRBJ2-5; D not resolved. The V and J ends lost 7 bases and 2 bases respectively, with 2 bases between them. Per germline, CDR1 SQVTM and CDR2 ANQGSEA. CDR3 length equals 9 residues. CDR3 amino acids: CSAQETQYF. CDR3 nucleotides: TGCAGCGCGCAAGAGACCCAGTACTTC.

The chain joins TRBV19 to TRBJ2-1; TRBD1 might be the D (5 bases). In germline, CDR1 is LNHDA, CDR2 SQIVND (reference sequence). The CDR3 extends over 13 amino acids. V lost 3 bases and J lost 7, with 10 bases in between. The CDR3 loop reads CASSIGHLNEQFF. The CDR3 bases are TGTGCCAGTAGTATCGGACATTTGAATGAGCAGTTCTTC.

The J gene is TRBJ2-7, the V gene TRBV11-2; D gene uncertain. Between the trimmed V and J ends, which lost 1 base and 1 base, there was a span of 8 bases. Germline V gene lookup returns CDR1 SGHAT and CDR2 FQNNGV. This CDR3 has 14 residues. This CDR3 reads CASSLVASSYEQYF. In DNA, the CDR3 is TGTGCCAGCAGCTTAGTGGCCAGTTCCTACGAGCAGTACTTC.

As DNA, the CDR3 is TGTGCCTGGAGTGGTCGAGACTCCCTTGGAAGGAGCTCCTACGAGCAGTACTTC. Its translation is CAWSGRDSLGRSSYEQYF. The V gene is TRBV30, the J gene TRBJ2-7, with unresolved D. The CDR3 spans 18 residues. V was pared by 1 base and J by 0 bases, with 22 bases between. Germline assignment: CDR1 GTSNPN and CDR2 SVGIG (reference sequence).

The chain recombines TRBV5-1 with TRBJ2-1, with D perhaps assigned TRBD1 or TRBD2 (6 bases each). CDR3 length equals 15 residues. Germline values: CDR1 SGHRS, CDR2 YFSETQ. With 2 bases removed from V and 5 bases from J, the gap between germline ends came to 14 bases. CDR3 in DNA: TGCGCCAGCAGCTTATTCGGGGGCGAGGACAATGAGCAGTTCTTC. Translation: CASSLFGGEDNEQFF.

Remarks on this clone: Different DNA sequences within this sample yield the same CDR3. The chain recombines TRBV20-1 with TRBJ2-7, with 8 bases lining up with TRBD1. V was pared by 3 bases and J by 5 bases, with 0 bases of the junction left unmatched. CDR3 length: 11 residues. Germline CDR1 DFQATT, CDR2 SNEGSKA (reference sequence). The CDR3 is CSARTGDEQYF. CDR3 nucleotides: TGCAGTGCTAGGACAGGGGACGAGCAGTACTTC.

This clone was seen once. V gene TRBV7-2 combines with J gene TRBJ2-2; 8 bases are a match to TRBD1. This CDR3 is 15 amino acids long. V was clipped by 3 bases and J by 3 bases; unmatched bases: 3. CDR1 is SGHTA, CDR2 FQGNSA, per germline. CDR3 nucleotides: TGTGCCAGCAGCTTGAGACAGGGGTACACCGGGGAGCTGTTTTTT. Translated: CASSLRQGYTGELFF.

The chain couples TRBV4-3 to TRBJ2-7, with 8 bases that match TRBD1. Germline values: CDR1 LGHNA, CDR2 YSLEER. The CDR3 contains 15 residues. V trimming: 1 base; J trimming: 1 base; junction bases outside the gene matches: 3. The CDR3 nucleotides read TGCGCCAGCAGCCAAGGACAGGGGTTTTCCTACGAGCAGTACTTC. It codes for CASSQGQGFSYEQYF.

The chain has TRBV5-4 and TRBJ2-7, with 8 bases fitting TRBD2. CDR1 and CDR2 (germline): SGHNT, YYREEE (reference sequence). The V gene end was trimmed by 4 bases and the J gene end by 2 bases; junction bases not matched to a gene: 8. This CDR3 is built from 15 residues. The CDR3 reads CASSVSGNFPYEQYF. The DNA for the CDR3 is TGTGCCAGCAGCGTTAGCGGGAATTTCCCCTACGAGCAGTACTTC.

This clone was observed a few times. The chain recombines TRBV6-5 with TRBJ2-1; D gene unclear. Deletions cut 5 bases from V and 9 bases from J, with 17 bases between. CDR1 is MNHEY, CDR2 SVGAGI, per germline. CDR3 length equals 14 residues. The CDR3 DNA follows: TGTGCCAGCAGTCCGACGGTGGGCATCACTGAGCAGTTCTTC. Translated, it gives CASSPTVGITEQFF.

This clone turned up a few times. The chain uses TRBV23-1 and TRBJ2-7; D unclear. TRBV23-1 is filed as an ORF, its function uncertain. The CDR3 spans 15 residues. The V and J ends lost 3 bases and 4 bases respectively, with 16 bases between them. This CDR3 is CASSHRRRAKYEQYF. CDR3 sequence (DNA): TGCGCCAGCAGTCACCGGAGAAGGGCAAAATACGAGCAGTACTTC.

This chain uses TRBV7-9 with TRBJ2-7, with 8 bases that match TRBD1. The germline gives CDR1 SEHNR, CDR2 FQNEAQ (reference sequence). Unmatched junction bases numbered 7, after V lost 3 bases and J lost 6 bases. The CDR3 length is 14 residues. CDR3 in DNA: TGTGCCAGCAGCTTGGACAGGGTAGTCGCCGAGCAGTACTTC. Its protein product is CASSLDRVVAEQYF.

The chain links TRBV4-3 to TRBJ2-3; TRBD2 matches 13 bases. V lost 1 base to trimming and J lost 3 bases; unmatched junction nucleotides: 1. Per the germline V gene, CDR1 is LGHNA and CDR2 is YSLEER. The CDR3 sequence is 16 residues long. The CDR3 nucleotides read TGCGCCAGCAGCCAAGGGGGACTAGCGGGAACAGATACGCAGTATTTT. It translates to CASSQGGLAGTDTQYF.

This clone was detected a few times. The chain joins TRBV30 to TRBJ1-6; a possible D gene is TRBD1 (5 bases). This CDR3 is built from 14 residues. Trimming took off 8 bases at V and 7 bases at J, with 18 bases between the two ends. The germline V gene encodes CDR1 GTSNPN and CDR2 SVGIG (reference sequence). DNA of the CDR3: TGTGCCAAAACGGGGCAGGGATTAAATTCACCCCTCCACTTT. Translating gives CAKTGQGLNSPLHF.

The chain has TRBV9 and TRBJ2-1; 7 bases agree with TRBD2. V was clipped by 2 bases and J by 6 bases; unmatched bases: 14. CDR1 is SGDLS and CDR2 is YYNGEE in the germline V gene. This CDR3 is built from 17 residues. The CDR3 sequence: CASSVWEGLGGFNEQFF. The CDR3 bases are TGTGCCAGCAGCGTCTGGGAAGGACTAGGAGGGTTCAATGAGCAGTTCTTC.

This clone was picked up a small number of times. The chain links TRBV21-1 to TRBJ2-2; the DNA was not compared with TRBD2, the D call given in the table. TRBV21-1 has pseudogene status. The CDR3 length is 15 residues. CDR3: CASTSGGTNTGELFF. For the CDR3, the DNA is TGTGCCAGCACCTCCGGGGGTACGAACACCGGGGAGCTGTTTTTT.